These T cell receptor beta chains were read from a single sample in a study of cytomegalovirus exposure and HLA in healthy donors. Profiled with immunoSEQ multiplex PCR; TCRdb holds only in-frame clones, not every one. Of about 160,000 clones in the sample, approximately 80% were seen once. The specimen was PBMCs. Source of these receptors: a woman between 45 and 65 years old in good health and CMV-seronegative. Each CDR3 is given with its conserved first and last residue.

j_call cdr3_length v_call cdr3_aa
TRBJ1-1 12 TRBV28 CATSGVVTEAFF
TRBJ2-1 14 TRBV19 CASSKDDRNNEQFF
TRBJ1-5 13 TRBV14 CASSQSLHQPQHF
TRBJ1-1 13 TRBV19 CASSINPGTEAFF
TRBJ1-2 15 TRBV4-3 CASSQVLQGDDGYTF
TRBJ1-1 11 TRBV13 CASSFRDKAFF
TRBJ1-3 19 TRBV4-3 CASSQAPPGTLSSGNTIYF
TRBJ1-6 16 TRBV12-2 CASRLGTGDYNSPLHF
TRBJ2-1 12 TRBV7-8 CASSSYSSEQFF
TRBJ1-1 14 TRBV11-2 CASSLGRGNTEAFF
TRBJ1-5 14 TRBV27 CASSPQTSNQPQHF
TRBJ1-1 12 TRBV12-5 CASGSAGTEAFF
TRBJ1-4 15 TRBV7-9 CASSRSGGGDEKLFF
TRBJ2-5 17 TRBV7-2 CASSPKRASGGQETQYF
TRBJ1-1 15 TRBV11-2 CASSTRTGANTEAFF
TRBJ1-1 15 TRBV5-5 CASSLPQTVNTEAFF
TRBJ1-2 14 TRBV4-3 CASSLRTGDYGYTF
TRBJ1-1 14 TRBV9 CASSVATANTEAFF
TRBJ2-3 15 TRBV11-3 CASSLTGQSTDTQYF
TRBJ2-1 15 TRBV5-4 CASSLNSGSRGEQFF
TRBJ2-4 16 TRBV15 CATSIRTSGVENIQYF
TRBJ1-6 15 TRBV7-9 CASSLMEPYNSPLHF
TRBJ2-3 13 TRBV18 CASSLRSTDTQYF
TRBJ2-1 13 TRBV10-3 CAIPREGRNEQFF
TRBJ2-6 15 TRBV5-4 CASTPGGAGANVLTF
TRBJ2-5 11 TRBV7-2 CASSRQETQYF
TRBJ2-3 14 TRBV2 CASSVGVSTDTQYF
TRBJ1-6 15 TRBV7-2 CASSRTGRDNSPLHF
TRBJ2-2 16 TRBV18 CASSPKFHPGTGELFF
TRBJ2-4 18 TRBV7-2 CASSLFAVPRIAKNIQYF
TRBJ2-3 16 TRBV5-8 CASSLTSGVHHYTQYF
TRBJ2-3 17 TRBV4-2 CASSQARSSEGTDTQYF
TRBJ1-1 14 TRBV4-1 CASSSRDRAVGAFF
TRBJ2-7 15 TRBV4-3 CASSQDLANPYEQYF
TRBJ2-1 15 TRBV7-7 CASSLGSGVYNEQFF
TRBJ2-5 16 TRBV14 CASSQGPGGGVETQYF
TRBJ2-3 15 TRBV6-5 CASSYSWGGTAIGYF
TRBJ2-5 13 TRBV7-3 CASSLDREETQYF
TRBJ2-1 14 TRBV11-2 CASSTLAGYNEQFF
TRBJ2-5 13 TRBV25-1 CATSKSNQETQYF